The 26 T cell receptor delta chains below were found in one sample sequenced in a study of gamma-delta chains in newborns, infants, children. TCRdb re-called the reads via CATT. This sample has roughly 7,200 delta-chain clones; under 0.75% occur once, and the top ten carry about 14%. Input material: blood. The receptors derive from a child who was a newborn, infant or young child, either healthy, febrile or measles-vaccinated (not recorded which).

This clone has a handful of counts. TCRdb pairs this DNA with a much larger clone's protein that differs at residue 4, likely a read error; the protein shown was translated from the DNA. CDR3 sequence reads: CACGTVSGGYWDTRQMFF. In nucleotides, the CDR3 is TGTGCCTGTGGCACCGTCTCTGGGGGATATTGGGACACCCGACAGATGTTTTTC. The chain has TRDV2 and TRDJ3; TRDD3 aligns across 10 bases. The CDR3 covers 18 residues. Germline CDR1 and CDR2: GEAIGNYY and EKD.

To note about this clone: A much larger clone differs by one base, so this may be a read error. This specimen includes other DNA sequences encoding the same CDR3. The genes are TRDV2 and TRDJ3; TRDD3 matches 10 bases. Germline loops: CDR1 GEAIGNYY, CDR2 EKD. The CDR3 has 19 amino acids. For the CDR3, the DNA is TGTGCCTGCGACACCGGGGGGATACGCAGCTCCTGGGACACCCGACAGATGTTTTTC. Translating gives CACDTGGIRSSWDTRQMFF.

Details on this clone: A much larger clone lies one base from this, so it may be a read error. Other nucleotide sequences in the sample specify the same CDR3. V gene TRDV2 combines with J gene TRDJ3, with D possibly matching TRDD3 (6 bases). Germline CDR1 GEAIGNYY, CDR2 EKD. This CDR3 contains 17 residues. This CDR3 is CACDTVLGSWDTRQMFF. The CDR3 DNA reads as TGTGCCTGCGACACCGTACTGGGTTCCTGGGACACCCGACAGATGTTTTTC.

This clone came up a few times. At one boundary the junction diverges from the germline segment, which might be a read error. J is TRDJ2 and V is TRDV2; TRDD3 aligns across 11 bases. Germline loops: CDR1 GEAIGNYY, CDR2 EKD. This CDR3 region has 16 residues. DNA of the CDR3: TGTGCCTGTGACTCTTGGGGGATACGAGGGACAGCCCAACTCTTCTTT. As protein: CACDSWGIRGTAQLFF.

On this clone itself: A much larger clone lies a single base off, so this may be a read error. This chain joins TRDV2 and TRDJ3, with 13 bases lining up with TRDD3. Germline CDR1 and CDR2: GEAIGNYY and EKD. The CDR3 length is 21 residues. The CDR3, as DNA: TGTGCCTGTGACACAATTACTGGGGGATACGAGAGCTCCTGGGACGCCCGACAGATGTTTTTC. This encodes CACDTITGGYESSWDARQMFF.

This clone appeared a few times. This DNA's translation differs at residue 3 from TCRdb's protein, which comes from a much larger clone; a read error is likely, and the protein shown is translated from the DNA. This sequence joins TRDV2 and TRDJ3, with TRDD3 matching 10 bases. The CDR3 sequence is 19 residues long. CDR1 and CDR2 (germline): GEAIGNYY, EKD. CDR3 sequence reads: CARDTGGYGSSWDTRQMFF. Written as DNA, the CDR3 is TGTGCCCGTGACACCGGGGGATACGGGAGCTCCTGGGACACCCGACAGATGTTTTTC.

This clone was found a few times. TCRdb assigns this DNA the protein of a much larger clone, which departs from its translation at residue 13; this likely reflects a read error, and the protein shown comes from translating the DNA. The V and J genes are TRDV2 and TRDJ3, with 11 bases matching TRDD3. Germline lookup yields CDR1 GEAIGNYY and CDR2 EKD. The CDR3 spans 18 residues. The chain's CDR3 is CACDLLGDISWDARQMFF. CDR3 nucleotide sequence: TGTGCCTGTGATCTACTGGGGGATATTTCCTGGGACGCCCGACAGATGTTTTTC.

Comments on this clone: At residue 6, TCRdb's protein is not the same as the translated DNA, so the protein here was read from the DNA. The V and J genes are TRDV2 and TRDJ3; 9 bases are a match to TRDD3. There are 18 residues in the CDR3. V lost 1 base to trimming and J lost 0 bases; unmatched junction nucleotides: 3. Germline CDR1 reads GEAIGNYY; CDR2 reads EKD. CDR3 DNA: TGTGCCTGTGACACGCACTGGGGGAGCTCCTGGGACACCCGACAGATGTTTTTC. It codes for CACDTHWGSSWDTRQMFF.

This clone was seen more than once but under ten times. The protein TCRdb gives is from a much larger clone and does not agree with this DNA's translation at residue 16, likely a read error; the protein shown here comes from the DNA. CDR3 coding DNA: TGTGCCTGTGACTCGGGGGATTCTCGCTCCTGGGACACCCGACAGACGTTTTTC. Its protein product is CACDSGDSRSWDTRQTFF. This chain connects TRDV2 to TRDJ3, with TRDD3 identical over 7 bases. CDR1 and CDR2 from the germline V gene are GEAIGNYY and EKD. CDR3 length: 18 residues.

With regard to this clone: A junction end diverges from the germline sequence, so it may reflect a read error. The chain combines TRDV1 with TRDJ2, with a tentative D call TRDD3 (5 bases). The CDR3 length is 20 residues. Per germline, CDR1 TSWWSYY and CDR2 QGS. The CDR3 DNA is TGTGCTCTTGGGGAACTCGCGCACGGGGTGGGGCAGGCTTTGCCAGCACAACTCTTCTTT. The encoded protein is CALGELAHGVGQALPAQLFF.

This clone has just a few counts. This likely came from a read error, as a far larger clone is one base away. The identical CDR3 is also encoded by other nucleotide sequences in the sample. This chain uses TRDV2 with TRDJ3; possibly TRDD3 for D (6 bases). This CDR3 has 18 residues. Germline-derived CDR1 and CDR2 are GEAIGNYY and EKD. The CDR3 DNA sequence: TGTGCCTGTGACACCTGGGGGCCCAGCTCCTGGGACACCCGACAGATGTTCTTC. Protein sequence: CACDTWGPSSWDTRQMFF.

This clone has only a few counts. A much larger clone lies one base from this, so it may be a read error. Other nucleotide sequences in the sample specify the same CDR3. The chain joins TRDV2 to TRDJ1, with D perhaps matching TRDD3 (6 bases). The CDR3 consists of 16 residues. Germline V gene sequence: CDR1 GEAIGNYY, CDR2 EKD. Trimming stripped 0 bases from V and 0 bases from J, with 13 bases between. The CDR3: CACDTLLLGDTDKLIF. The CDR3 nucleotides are TGTGCCTGTGACACCCTCTTATTGGGGGACACCGATAAACTCATCTTT.

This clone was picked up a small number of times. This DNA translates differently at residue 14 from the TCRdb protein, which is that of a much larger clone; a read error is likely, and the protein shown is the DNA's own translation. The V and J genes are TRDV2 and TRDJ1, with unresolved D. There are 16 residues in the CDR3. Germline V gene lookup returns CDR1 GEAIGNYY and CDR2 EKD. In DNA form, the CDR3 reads TGTGCCTGTGACACAAGGATCTGGAGGGGCACCGATAAACCCATCTTT. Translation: CACDTRIWRGTDKPIF.

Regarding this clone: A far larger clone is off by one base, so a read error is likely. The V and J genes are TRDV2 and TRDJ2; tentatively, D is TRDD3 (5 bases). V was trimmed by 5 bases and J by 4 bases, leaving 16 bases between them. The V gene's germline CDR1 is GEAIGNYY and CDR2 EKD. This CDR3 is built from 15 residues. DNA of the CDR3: TGTGCCTGTGGCGTACTGGACTCGACGACAGCACAACTCTTCTTT. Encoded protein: CACGVLDSTTAQLFF.

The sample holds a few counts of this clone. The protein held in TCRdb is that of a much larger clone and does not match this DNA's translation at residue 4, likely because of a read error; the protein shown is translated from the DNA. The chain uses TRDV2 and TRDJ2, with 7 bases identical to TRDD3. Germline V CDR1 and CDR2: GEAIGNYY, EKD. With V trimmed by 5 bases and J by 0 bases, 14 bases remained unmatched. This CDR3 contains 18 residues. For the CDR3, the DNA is TGTGCCTGTGGCAATCTGTTTGGGGGGGGATCTTTGACAGCACAACTCTTCTTT. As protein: CACGNLFGGGSLTAQLFF.

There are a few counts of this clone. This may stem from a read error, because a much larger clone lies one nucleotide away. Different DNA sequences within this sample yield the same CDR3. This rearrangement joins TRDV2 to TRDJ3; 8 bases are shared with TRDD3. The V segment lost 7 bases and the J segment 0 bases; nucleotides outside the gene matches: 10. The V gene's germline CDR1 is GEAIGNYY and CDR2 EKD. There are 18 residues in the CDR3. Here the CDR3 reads CACDEWGISSWDTRQMFF. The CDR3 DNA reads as TGTGCCTGCGACGAATGGGGGATCAGCTCCTGGGACACCCGACAGATGTTTTTC.

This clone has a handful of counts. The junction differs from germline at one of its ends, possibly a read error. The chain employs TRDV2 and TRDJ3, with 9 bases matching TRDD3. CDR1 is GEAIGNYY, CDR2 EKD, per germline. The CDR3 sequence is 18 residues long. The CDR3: CACDLVLGESWDARQMFF. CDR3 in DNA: TGTGCCTGTGACCTCGTACTGGGGGAATCCTGGGACGCCCGACAGATGTTTTTC.

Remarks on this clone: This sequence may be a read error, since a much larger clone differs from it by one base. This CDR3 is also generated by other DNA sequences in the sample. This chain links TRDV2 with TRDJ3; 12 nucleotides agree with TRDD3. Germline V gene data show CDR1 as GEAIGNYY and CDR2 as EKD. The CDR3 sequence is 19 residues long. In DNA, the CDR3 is TGTGCCTGTGACGTACTGGGGGATACTAGCTCCTGGGACACCCGACAAATGTTTTTC. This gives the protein CACDVLGDTSSWDTRQMFF.

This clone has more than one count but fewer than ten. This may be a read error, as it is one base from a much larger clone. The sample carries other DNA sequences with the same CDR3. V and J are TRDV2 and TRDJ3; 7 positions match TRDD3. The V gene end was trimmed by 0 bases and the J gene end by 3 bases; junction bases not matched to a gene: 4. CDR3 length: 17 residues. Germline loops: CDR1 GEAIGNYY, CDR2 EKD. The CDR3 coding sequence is TGTGCCTGTGACACCGCTGGGGGGTACTGGGACACCCGACAGATGTTTTTC. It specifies CACDTAGGYWDTRQMFF.

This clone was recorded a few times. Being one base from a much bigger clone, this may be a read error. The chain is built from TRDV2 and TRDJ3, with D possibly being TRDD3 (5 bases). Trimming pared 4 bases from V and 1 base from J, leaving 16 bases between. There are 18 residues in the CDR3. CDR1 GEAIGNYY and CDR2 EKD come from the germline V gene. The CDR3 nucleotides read TGTGCCTGTGAAACAGCGGGATTAAGGTCCTGGGACACCCGACAGATGTTTTTC. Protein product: CACETAGLRSWDTRQMFF.

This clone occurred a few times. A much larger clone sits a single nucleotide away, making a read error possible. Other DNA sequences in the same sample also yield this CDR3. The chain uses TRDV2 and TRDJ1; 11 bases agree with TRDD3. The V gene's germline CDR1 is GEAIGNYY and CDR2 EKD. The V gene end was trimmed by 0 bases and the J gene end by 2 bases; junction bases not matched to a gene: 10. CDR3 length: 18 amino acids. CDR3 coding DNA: TGTGCCTGTGACACCTTACTGGGGGATAAAGTGTATACCGATAAACTCATCTTT. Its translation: CACDTLLGDKVYTDKLIF.

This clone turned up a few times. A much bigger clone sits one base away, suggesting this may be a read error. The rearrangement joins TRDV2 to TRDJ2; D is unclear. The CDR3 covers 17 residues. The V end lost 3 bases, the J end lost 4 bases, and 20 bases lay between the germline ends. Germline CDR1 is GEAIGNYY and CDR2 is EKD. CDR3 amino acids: CACDPVMGGHQTAQLFF. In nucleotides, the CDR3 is TGTGCCTGTGACCCTGTAATGGGTGGGCACCAGACAGCACAACTCTTCTTT.

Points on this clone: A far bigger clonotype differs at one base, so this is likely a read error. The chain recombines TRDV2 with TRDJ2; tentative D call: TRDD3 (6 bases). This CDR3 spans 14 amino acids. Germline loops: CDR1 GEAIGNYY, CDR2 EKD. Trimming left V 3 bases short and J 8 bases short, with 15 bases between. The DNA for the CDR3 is TGTGCCTGTGACGCCTTGGGGATCATGGCACAACTCTTCTTT. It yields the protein CACDALGIMAQLFF.

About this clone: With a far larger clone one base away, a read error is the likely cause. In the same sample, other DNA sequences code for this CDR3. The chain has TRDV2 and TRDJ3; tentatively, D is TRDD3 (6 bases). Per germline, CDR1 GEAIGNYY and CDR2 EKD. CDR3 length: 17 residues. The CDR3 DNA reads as TGTGCCTGTGACACCGCTGGGGACTCCTGGGACACCCGACAGATGTTTTTT. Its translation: CACDTAGDSWDTRQMFF.

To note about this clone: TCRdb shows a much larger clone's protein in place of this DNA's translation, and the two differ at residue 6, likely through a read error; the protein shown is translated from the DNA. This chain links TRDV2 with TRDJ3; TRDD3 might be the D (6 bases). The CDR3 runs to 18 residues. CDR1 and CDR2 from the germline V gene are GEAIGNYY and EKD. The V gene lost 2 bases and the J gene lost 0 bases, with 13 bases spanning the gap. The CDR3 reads CACDIQGEDSWDTRQMFF. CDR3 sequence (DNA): TGTGCCTGTGACATACAGGGGGAAGACTCCTGGGACACCCGACAGATGTTTTTC.

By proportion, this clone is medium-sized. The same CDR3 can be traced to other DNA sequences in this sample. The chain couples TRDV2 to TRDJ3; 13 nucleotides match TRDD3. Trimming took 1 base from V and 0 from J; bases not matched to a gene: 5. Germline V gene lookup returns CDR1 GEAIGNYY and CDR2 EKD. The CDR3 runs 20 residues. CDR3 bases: TGTGCCTGTGACACACTACTGGGGGATACGCGCTCCTGGGACACCCGACAGATGTTTTTC. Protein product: CACDTLLGDTRSWDTRQMFF.